Presented here are 11 T cell receptor beta chains from one specimen sequenced in a study of metastatic and nonmetastatic thyroid tumors. Thyroid surgery had not been preceded by any treatment in any patient. TCRdb used MiXCR to call clones anew from the PCR reads. The data show 15,000 to 20,000 clones, under 35% seen once. Sequences were obtained from tumor tissue. The receptors shown here come from a female donor with papillary thyroid cancer or a benign thyroid nodule (not recorded which). Some clones in this sample may be carry-over from other donors' samples.

This clone is medium-sized. The chain employs TRBV2 and TRBJ2-1; no clear D gene. The CDR3 length is 13 residues. V was cut by 5 bases and J by 4 bases, with 9 bases left in between. Germline lookup yields CDR1 SNHLY and CDR2 FYNNEI. CDR3 nucleotide sequence: TGTGCCAGCAGTTTTACTCGGTACAATGAGCAGTTCTTC. Its translation: CASSFTRYNEQFF.

In this sample, this clone is medium-sized. The chain joins TRBV2 to TRBJ1-6; D call uncertain. Germline V lookup: CDR1 SNHLY, CDR2 FYNNEI. V lost 6 bases to trimming and J lost 0 bases, with 9 bases between them. The CDR3 runs 15 residues. Written as DNA, the CDR3 is TGTGCCAGCAGAGGCCAAAGCTCCTATAATTCACCCCTCCACTTT. It encodes CASRGQSSYNSPLHF.

This clone was seen a single time. This chain uses TRBV19 with TRBJ2-2; TRBD1 matches 8 bases. CDR3 length: 17 amino acids. Germline V gene lookup returns CDR1 LNHDA and CDR2 SQIVND (reference sequence). V shed 6 bases, J shed 9 bases, and the junction held 18 bases outside the gene matches. Here the CDR3 reads CASRPDRARSGTWELFF. The CDR3 DNA reads TGTGCCAGTAGGCCGGACAGGGCGCGGAGTGGGACCTGGGAGCTGTTTTTT.

The chain couples TRBV6-2 or TRBV6-3 to TRBJ1-5; D might be TRBD1 (6 bases). This CDR3 comprises 15 residues. The germline CDR1 and CDR2 sequences are MNHEY and SVGEGT. V shed 0 bases and J shed 4 bases, with 10 bases lying between them. The chain's CDR3 is CASSYSGQTNQPQHF. In DNA form, the CDR3 reads TGTGCCAGCAGTTACTCAGGACAGACTAATCAGCCCCAGCATTTT.

By frequency in the sample, this clone is medium-sized. The rearrangement uses TRBV28 and TRBJ2-7; TRBD2 agrees at 10 bases. Losses at the gene ends were 3 bases for V and 6 bases for J; bases not matched to a gene: 5. Looked up from germline, CDR1 is MDHEN and CDR2 is SYDVKM. The CDR3 is 14 residues long. The DNA of the CDR3 is TGTGCCAGCAGTTTTGCTAGCGGGAGCTCCGAGCAGTACTTC. Protein: CASSFASGSSEQYF.

This chain uses TRBV6-1 with TRBJ1-5; the match to TRBD1 covers 8 bases. CDR1 and CDR2 from the germline V gene are MNHNS and SASEGT. The CDR3 extends over 15 amino acids. V shed 6 bases and J 9 bases; nucleotides not matched to a gene: 13. The CDR3 loop is CASSPRQGMSGPQHF. CDR3 in DNA: TGTGCCAGCAGCCCTAGACAGGGGATGAGTGGGCCCCAGCATTTT.

The rearrangement joins TRBV20-1 to TRBJ2-3; D might be TRBD1 (6 bases). Germline V CDR1 and CDR2: DFQATT, SNEGSKA (reference sequence). The CDR3 totals 13 residues. The V end was cut by 3 bases, the J end by 6 bases, with 13 bases between. The CDR3 here is CSASRAGVDTQYF. CDR3 bases: TGCAGTGCTAGTAGGGCAGGGGTCGATACGCAGTATTTT.

The CDR3 reads CASSGTSVPLYNEQFF. In DNA, the CDR3 is TGTGCCAGCAGCGGGACTAGCGTGCCCTTGTACAATGAGCAGTTCTTC. The gene calls are TRBV2 and TRBJ2-1; TRBD2 aligns across 10 bases. V lost 6 bases, J lost 4 bases, and 9 bases stayed unmatched. This CDR3 is built from 16 residues. CDR1 SNHLY and CDR2 FYNNEI come from the germline V gene.

The V gene is TRBV20-1, the J gene TRBJ2-7; D possibly corresponds to TRBD2 (5 bases). There are 11 residues in the CDR3. The V end was cut by 1 base, the J end by 7 bases, with 8 bases between. CDR1 DFQATT and CDR2 SNEGSKA come from the germline V gene (reference sequence). CDR3 nucleotides: TGCAGTGCTAGAGGCGGACTTGAGCAGTACTTC. It is translated as CSARGGLEQYF.

A remark on this clone: One end of the junction does not line up with germline, which may come from a read error. This chain joins TRBV11-1 and TRBJ1-2; D is unclear. CDR3 length: 17 amino acids. The V gene's germline CDR1 is SGHAT and CDR2 FQDESV (reference sequence). The CDR3 sequence is CASSLSGVSAHNDGYTF. For the CDR3, the DNA is TGTGCCAGCAGCTTGAGCGGGGTTTCAGCTCATAACGATGGCTACACCTTC.

This clone has more than one count but fewer than ten. This rearrangement joins TRBV19 to TRBJ1-1, with 8 bases matching TRBD1. Germline values: CDR1 LNHDA, CDR2 SQIVND (reference sequence). Germline trimming cut 6 bases from V and 5 bases from J; bases unmatched to any gene: 5. The CDR3 contains 13 residues. CDR3 in amino acids: CASSGQGRTEAFF. In nucleotides, the CDR3 is TGTGCCAGTAGCGGACAGGGCAGAACTGAAGCTTTCTTT.